These T cell receptor beta chains were read from a single sample in a study of T-cell memory formation after mild COVID-19. TCRdb ran MiXCR on the 5' RACE reads and lists one entry per CDR3 protein. The sample lists 180,000 or so distinct CDR3 sequences; more than 9% were seen once. The sample taken for sequencing was PBMCs or a T cell subset sorted from them (not recorded which). The receptors were gathered from a man between 18 and 29 years old who had mild COVID-19 (a few samples of this study predate the infection). Cell type and time point are not known. Each CDR3 is given with its conserved first and last residue. D genes are given only for firm matches. Clone size is stated in some rows and not others, as once, few, many or a class when expanded.

J gene | clone size | V gene | D gene | CDR3 protein | CDR3 DNA
TRBJ2-1 | . | TRBV7-2 | . | CASSTRATYNEQFF | TGTGCCAGCAGCACCCGAGCCACCTACAATGAGCAGTTCTTC
TRBJ1-5 | . | TRBV19 | . | CATAGSNQPQHF | TGTGCCACAGCCGGCAGCAATCAGCCCCAGCATTTT
TRBJ1-5 | . | TRBV6-2/TRBV6-3 | . | CASSYGSRAQHF | TGTGCCAGCAGTTACGGAAGTAGAGCCCAGCATTTT
TRBJ2-5 | few | TRBV7-2 | TRBD2 | CASSQPGLRQETQYF | TGTGCCAGCAGCCAACCGGGACTACGACAAGAGACCCAGTACTTC
TRBJ2-3 | . | TRBV7-2 | TRBD2 | CASSFGLAQGDTQYF | TGTGCCAGCAGCTTCGGACTAGCCCAGGGGGATACGCAGTATTTT
TRBJ2-5 | few | TRBV7-2 | . | CASSLEVRRKTQYF | TGTGCCAGCAGCTTAGAGGTACGGAGGAAGACCCAGTACTTC
TRBJ2-5 | . | TRBV7-7 | . | CASSLGGVGQETQYF | TGTGCTAGCAGCTTAGGGGGTGTCGGTCAAGAGACCCAGTACTTC
TRBJ1-5 | . | TRBV5-1 | . | CASRGGQNQPQHF | TGCGCCAGCAGGGGGGGGCAGAATCAGCCCCAGCATTTT
TRBJ2-3 | . | TRBV20-1 | . | CSARGTRRTDTQYF | TGCAGTGCTAGAGGGACAAGAAGAACAGATACGCAGTATTTT
TRBJ2-3 | few | TRBV7-2 | . | CASSLNGLDTQYF | TGTGCCAGCAGCTTAAACGGACTAGATACGCAGTATTTT
TRBJ2-7 | many | TRBV7-2 | . | CASSLARGHHEQYF | TGTGCCAGCAGCTTAGCGAGGGGACACCACGAGCAGTACTTC
TRBJ2-5 | . | TRBV2 | . | CASSAEREETQYF | TGTGCCAGCAGTGCGGAGAGAGAAGAGACCCAGTACTTC
TRBJ2-5 | . | TRBV7-7 | TRBD2 | CASSPVTGLVGETQYF | TGTGCCAGCAGCCCCGTAACGGGACTAGTGGGGGAGACCCAGTACTTC
TRBJ2-5 | . | TRBV4-2 | TRBD2 | CASSQGTSGVQETQYF | TGTGCCAGCAGCCAAGGTACTAGCGGGGTCCAAGAGACCCAGTACTTC
TRBJ2-3 | few | TRBV12-3/TRBV12-4 | TRBD2 | CASSPGLAEILDTQYF | TGTGCCAGCAGTCCAGGACTAGCGGAAATTTTAGATACGCAGTATTTT
TRBJ2-3 | many | TRBV5-1 | . | CASSLARYNDGSTDTQYF | TGCGCCAGCAGCTTGGCCCGTTATAACGATGGCAGCACAGATACGCAGTATTTT
TRBJ2-1 | many | TRBV7-9 | . | CASKGVPYPYNEQFF | TGTGCCAGCAAGGGGGTTCCCTACCCCTACAATGAGCAGTTCTTC
TRBJ2-1 | . | TRBV25-1 | . | CASSPPVQSSYNEQFF | TGTGCCAGCAGCCCGCCGGTACAGAGCTCCTACAATGAGCAGTTCTTC
TRBJ2-1 | many | TRBV5-1 | . | CASSWRQGINNEQFF | TGCGCCAGCAGCTGGAGGCAGGGGATTAACAATGAGCAGTTCTTC
TRBJ1-2 | few | TRBV3-1 | . | CASSQDLPGGYTF | TGTGCCAGCAGCCAAGATCTTCCGGGGGGCTACACCTTC
TRBJ2-2 | many | TRBV2 | . | CASSEGRGTGELFF | TGTGCCAGCAGTGAAGGCAGAGGCACCGGGGAGCTGTTTTTT
TRBJ2-1 | few | TRBV4-2 | TRBD2 | CASSQDPASGGADEQFF | TGTGCCAGCAGCCAAGACCCGGCTAGCGGGGGGGCCGATGAGCAGTTCTTC